What follows describes a single TCR beta chain. This sample is drawn from a study of shared clonotypes between healthy human individuals. Germline-derived CDR1 and CDR2 are SEHNR and FQNEAQ (reference sequence). Trimming took 0 bases from V and 2 from J, leaving 1 base between them. The CDR3 has 12 residues. Method: immunoSEQ multiplex PCR; TCRdb's copy keeps in-frame clones and lacks some. Among 400,000 to 550,000 clones, around three quarters were seen once, and the ten largest hold roughly 12%. The rearrangement uses TRBV7-9 and TRBJ2-5; unclear D gene. The sequence was collected from a woman aged 40 to 50 in good health. Some clones in this sample may be carry-over from other donors' samples. The specimen was PBMCs. CDR3 sequence reads: CASSLAQETQYF. The CDR3 coding sequence is TGTGCCAGCAGCTTAGCGCAAGAGACCCAGTACTTC. The full variable domain, in which reference TRBV7-9 and TRBJ2-5 provide the parts outside the CDR3, is DTGVSQNPRHKITKRGQNVTFRCDPISEHNRLYWYRQTLGQGPEFLTYFQNEAQLEKSRLLSDRFSAERPKGSFSTLEIQRTEQGDSAMYLCASSLAQETQYFGPGTRLLVL.